One and the same sample provided the 17 T cell receptor beta chains below, sequenced in a study of OX40 agonist ivuxolimab in advanced cancers. Data came from immunoSEQ multiplex PCR; TCRdb stores just in-frame clones and leaves some out. The sample lists 45,000 to 65,000 clones; about 80% were seen once. The source material was CD4+ or CD8+ T cells sorted from blood, sampled in a trial of the OX40 agonist ivuxolimab. The receptors derive from an adult with an advanced solid tumor such as melanoma, head and neck, liver or kidney cancer.

The rearrangement uses TRBV5-6 and TRBJ2-3, with D possibly TRBD2 on 5 matching bases. The V gene's germline CDR1 is SGHDT and CDR2 YYEEEE. V was shortened by 1 base and J by 6 bases, with 15 bases between the two germline ends. The CDR3 is 15 amino acids. The CDR3 spells CASSLRLAYGDTQYF. In DNA form, the CDR3 reads TGTGCCAGCAGCTTGAGGCTAGCCTACGGGGATACGCAGTATTTT.

The chain couples TRBV5-1 to TRBJ2-5; D gene unclear. Deletions cut 0 bases from V and 5 bases from J, with 2 bases between. The CDR3 loop spans 11 amino acids. Per the germline V gene, CDR1 is SGHRS and CDR2 is YFSETQ. The CDR3 region is CASSLVETQYF. The CDR3 coding sequence is TGCGCCAGCAGCTTGGTTGAGACCCAGTACTTC.

The chain recombines TRBV29-1 with TRBJ2-1, with D hard to call. The CDR3 consists of 12 residues. The germline V gene encodes CDR1 SQVTM and CDR2 ANQGSEA. Trimming removed 2 bases at V and 8 bases at J, with 10 bases between. In nucleotides, the CDR3 is TGCAGCGTTGAACGGACGGACGATGAGCAGTTCTTC. Its translation is CSVERTDDEQFF.

The CDR3 region is CASSLTVASATEAFF. The CDR3, as DNA: TGCGCCAGCAGCTTAACAGTTGCCTCGGCCACTGAAGCTTTCTTT. The chain joins TRBV5-1 to TRBJ1-1; D gene ambiguous. This CDR3 comprises 15 residues. Germline CDR1 and CDR2: SGHRS and YFSETQ. The V and J ends lost 2 bases and 4 bases respectively, with 15 bases between them.

The rearrangement links TRBV7-3 to TRBJ2-2; 7 nucleotides match TRBD1. CDR1 is SGHTA, CDR2 FQGTGA, per germline. V lost 5 bases to trimming and J lost 6 bases; unmatched junction nucleotides: 9. The CDR3 is 15 amino acids. CDR3 coding DNA: TGTGCCAGCAGCCTGACAGGGAATTTGGCCGGGGAGCTGTTTTTT. Its protein is CASSLTGNLAGELFF.

The chain employs TRBV18 and TRBJ1-5; 7 positions match TRBD1. There are 16 residues in the CDR3. The germline gives CDR1 KGHSH, CDR2 LQKENI. V lost 3 bases and J lost 1; bases outside the gene matches: 6. CDR3 in amino acids: CASSPSSGGSNQPQHF. CDR3 in DNA: TGTGCCAGCTCACCCTCCTCAGGGGGGAGCAATCAGCCCCAGCATTTT.

A remark on this clone: A read error may produce the germline difference seen at one junction end. The chain joins TRBV19 to TRBJ2-1; possibly TRBD1 for D (5 bases). This CDR3 is 15 amino acids long. Germline assignment: CDR1 LNHDA and CDR2 SQIVND (reference sequence). CDR3 sequence (DNA): TGTGCCAGCACCCTGAGGCAGGGTCTAGGCAATGGGCAGTTCTTC. Its translation: CASTLRQGLGNGQFF.

The sample holds one count of this clone. CDR3 nucleotides: TGTGCCAGCAGCCTAACAGGTAGCAATCAGCCCCAGCATTTT. Its translation is CASSLTGSNQPQHF. This sequence joins TRBV7-2 and TRBJ1-5; perhaps TRBD1 as D (5 bases). The CDR3 spans 14 residues. V gave up 5 bases and J gave up 0 bases, with 8 bases separating them. CDR1 is SGHTA and CDR2 is FQGNSA in the germline V gene.

This chain joins TRBV28 and TRBJ2-7; TRBD2 agrees at 10 bases. Germline assignment: CDR1 MDHEN and CDR2 SYDVKM. The CDR3 is 15 amino acids. Trimming took 6 bases from V and 0 from J; bases not matched to a gene: 5. CDR3 nucleotide sequence: TGTGCCAGCAGAGAGGGACTAGCGACCTCCTACGAGCAGTACTTC. Protein product: CASREGLATSYEQYF. The whole variable domain, filled in from reference TRBV28 and TRBJ2-7, reads DVKVTQSSRYLVKRTGEKVFLECVQDMDHENMFWYRQDPGLGLRLIYFSYDVKMKEKGDIPEGYSVSREKKERFSLILESASTNQTSMYLCASREGLATSYEQYFGPGTRLTVT.

DNA for the CDR3: TGTGCCAGCAGCCGTAGCGGGACTCTGAGCTCCTACGAGCAGTACTTC. It is translated as CASSRSGTLSSYEQYF. J is TRBJ2-7 and V is TRBV7-2; TRBD2 matches at 8 bases. This CDR3 is 16 amino acids long. Germline trimming cut 5 bases from V and 0 bases from J; bases unmatched to any gene: 9. From germline, CDR1 is SGHTA and CDR2 FQGNSA.

The gene calls are TRBV7-3 and TRBJ2-2, with D maybe TRBD1 (6 bases). Trimming removed 4 bases at V and 7 bases at J, with 10 bases between. The germline gives CDR1 SGHTA, CDR2 FQGTGA. This CDR3 spans 13 amino acids. CDR3 in DNA: TGTGCCAGCAGCTCAGGGGCCGTCGGGGAGCTGTTTTTT. Translated, it gives CASSSGAVGELFF. Drawing the rest from reference TRBV7-3 and TRBJ2-2, the complete variable domain is GAGVSQTPSNKVTEKGKYVELRCDPISGHTALYWYRQSLGQGPEFLIYFQGTGAADDSGLPNDRFFAVRPEGSVSTLKIQRTERGDSAVYLCASSSGAVGELFFGEGSRLTVL.

This rearrangement joins TRBV11-2 to TRBJ1-5; D uncertain. This CDR3 comprises 13 residues. Germline V gives CDR1 SGHAT, CDR2 FQNNGV. Trimming pared 4 bases from V and 2 bases from J, leaving 6 bases between. CDR3 in amino acids: CASSSVGNQPQHF. The DNA for the CDR3 is TGTGCCAGCAGCTCCGTTGGCAATCAGCCCCAGCATTTT.

The chain couples TRBV10-2 to TRBJ1-1, with D possibly being TRBD1 (6 bases). Trimming pared 2 bases from V and 3 bases from J, leaving 13 bases between. The CDR3 totals 15 residues. Germline CDR1 is WSHSY and CDR2 is SAAADI. CDR3 residues: CASSEGQTGHTEAFF. The CDR3 DNA sequence: TGCGCCAGCAGTGAGGGGCAAACAGGGCACACTGAAGCTTTCTTT.

CDR3 sequence reads: CASSYAMLYGYTF. DNA for the CDR3: TGTGCCAGCAGTTACGCCATGCTTTATGGCTACACCTTC. This chain links TRBV6-6 with TRBJ1-2, with no clear D. This CDR3 has 13 residues. Trimming removed 2 bases at V and 5 bases at J, with 9 bases between. Germline V gives CDR1 MNHNY, CDR2 SVGAGI (reference sequence).

The chain joins TRBV2 to TRBJ1-5, with no clear D. This CDR3 has 13 residues. Looked up from germline, CDR1 is SNHLY and CDR2 is FYNNEI. The V end was cut by 10 bases, the J end by 0 bases, with 10 bases between. The CDR3 loop is CATSRDSNQPQHF. The CDR3 DNA reads as TGTGCCACCTCTCGCGATAGCAATCAGCCCCAGCATTTT.

The J gene is TRBJ1-2, the V gene TRBV27; the D is unclear. Per the germline V gene, CDR1 is MNHEY and CDR2 is SMNVEV (reference sequence). With 3 bases removed from V and 4 bases from J, the gap between germline ends came to 9 bases. The CDR3 runs to 13 residues. CDR3 in amino acids: CASSFARTYGYTF. The CDR3 coding sequence is TGTGCCAGCAGTTTTGCCCGAACCTATGGCTACACCTTC.

This clone was detected only once. The chain carries TRBV5-1 and TRBJ2-3; D perhaps matches TRBD2 (5 bases). Trimming pared 7 bases from V and 4 bases from J, leaving 19 bases between. The CDR3 consists of 15 residues. Germline V lookup: CDR1 SGHRS, CDR2 YFSETQ. CDR3 protein: CASHKRASRSDTQYF. CDR3 sequence (DNA): TGCGCCAGCCACAAAAGGGCTAGCAGGTCAGATACGCAGTATTTT.